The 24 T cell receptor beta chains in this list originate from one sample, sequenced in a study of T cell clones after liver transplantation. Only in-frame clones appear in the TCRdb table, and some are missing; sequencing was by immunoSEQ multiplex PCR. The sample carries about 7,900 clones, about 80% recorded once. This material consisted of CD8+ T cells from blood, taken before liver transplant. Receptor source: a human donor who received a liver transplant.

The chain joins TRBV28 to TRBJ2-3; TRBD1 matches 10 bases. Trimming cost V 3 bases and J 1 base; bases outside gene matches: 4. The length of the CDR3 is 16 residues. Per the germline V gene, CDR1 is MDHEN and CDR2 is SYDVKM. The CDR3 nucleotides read TGTGCCAGCAGTTTGCTGGGACAGGGGCGCACAGATACGCAGTATTTT. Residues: CASSLLGQGRTDTQYF.

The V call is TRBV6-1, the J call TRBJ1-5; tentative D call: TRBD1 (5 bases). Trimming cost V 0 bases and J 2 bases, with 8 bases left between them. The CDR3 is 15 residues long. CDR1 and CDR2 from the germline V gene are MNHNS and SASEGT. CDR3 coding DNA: TGTGCCAGCAGTGAAGCGCTACAGGGCAATCAGCCCCAGCATTTT. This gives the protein CASSEALQGNQPQHF.

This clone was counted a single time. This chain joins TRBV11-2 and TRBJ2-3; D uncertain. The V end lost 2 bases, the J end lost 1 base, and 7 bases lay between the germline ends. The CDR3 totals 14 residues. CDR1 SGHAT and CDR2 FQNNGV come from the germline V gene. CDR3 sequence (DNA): TGTGCCAGCAGCTTACTGGCCGGCACAGATACGCAGTATTTT. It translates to CASSLLAGTDTQYF. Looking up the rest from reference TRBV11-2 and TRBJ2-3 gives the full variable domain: EAGVAQSPRYKIIEKRQSVAFWCNPISGHATLYWYQQILGQGPKLLIQFQNNGVVDDSQLPKDRFSAERLKGVDSTLKIQPAKLEDSAVYLCASSLLAGTDTQYFGPGTRLTVL.

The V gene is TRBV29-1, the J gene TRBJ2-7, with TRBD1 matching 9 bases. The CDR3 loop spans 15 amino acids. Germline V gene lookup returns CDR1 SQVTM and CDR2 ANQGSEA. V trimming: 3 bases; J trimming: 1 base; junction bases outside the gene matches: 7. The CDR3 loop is CSVDGTGTGSYEQYF. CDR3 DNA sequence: TGCAGCGTTGATGGGACCGGGACAGGGTCCTACGAGCAGTACTTC.

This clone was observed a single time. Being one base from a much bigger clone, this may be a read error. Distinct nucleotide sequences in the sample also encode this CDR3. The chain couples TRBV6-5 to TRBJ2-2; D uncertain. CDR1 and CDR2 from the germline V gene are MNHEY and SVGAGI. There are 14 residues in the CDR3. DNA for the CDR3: TGTGCCAGTAGTTACGATTCAGGCACCGGGGAGCTGTTTTTT. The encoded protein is CASSYDSGTGELFF.

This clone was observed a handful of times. The CDR3 loop is CASSFLSGTDTQYF. CDR3 sequence (DNA): TGTGCCAGCAGTTTTCTAAGCGGCACAGATACGCAGTATTTT. The rearrangement uses TRBV28 and TRBJ2-3; D is unclear. The CDR3 has 14 amino acids. V lost 3 bases, J lost 1 base, and 8 bases lay in between. Germline CDR1 and CDR2: MDHEN and SYDVKM.

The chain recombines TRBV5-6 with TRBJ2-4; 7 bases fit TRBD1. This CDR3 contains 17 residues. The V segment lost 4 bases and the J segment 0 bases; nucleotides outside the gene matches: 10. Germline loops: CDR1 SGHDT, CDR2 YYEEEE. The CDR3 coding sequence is TGTGCCAGCAGCGTGGTGACAGGGCCCATAGCCAAAAACATTCAGTACTTC. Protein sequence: CASSVVTGPIAKNIQYF.

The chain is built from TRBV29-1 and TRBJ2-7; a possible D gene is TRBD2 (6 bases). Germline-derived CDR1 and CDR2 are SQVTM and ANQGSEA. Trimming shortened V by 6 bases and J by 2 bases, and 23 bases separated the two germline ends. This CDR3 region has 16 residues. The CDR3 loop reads CSVSRGSSYEPYEQYF. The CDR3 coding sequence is TGCAGCGTCTCACGGGGGAGCAGCTACGAACCCTACGAGCAGTACTTC.

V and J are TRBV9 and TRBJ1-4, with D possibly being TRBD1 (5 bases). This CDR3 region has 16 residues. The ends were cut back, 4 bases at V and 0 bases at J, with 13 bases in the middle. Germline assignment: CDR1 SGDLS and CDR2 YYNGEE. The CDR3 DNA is TGTGCCAGCAGCCAGATACCGGGGGCAACTAATGAAAAACTGTTTTTT. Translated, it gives CASSQIPGATNEKLFF.

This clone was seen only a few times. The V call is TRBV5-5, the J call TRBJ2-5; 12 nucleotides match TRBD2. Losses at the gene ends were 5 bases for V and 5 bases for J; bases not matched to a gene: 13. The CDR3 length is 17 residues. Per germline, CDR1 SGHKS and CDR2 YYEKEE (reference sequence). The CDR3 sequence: CASRTGLAGKDRETQYF. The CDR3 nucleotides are TGTGCCAGCAGGACAGGACTAGCGGGGAAAGACAGGGAGACCCAGTACTTC.

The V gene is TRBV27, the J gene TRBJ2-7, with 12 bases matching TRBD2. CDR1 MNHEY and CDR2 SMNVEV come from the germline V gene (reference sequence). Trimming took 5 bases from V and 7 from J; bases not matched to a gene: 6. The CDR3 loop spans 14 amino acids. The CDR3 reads CASSRTSGEGEQYF. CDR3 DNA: TGTGCCAGCAGTCGGACTAGCGGGGAAGGAGAGCAGTACTTC.

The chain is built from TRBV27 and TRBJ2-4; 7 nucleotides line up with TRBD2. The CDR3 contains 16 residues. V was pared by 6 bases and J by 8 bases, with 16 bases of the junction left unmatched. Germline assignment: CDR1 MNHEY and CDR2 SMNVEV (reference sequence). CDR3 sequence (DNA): TGTGCCAGCAGACCTACCCGACTAGCCTCCACTGACATTCAGTACTTC. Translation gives CASRPTRLASTDIQYF.

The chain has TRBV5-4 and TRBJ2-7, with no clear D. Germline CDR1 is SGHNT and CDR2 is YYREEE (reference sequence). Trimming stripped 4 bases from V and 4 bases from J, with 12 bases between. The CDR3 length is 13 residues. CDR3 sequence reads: CASSQEKRYEQYF. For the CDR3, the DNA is TGTGCCAGCAGCCAAGAGAAAAGATACGAGCAGTACTTC.

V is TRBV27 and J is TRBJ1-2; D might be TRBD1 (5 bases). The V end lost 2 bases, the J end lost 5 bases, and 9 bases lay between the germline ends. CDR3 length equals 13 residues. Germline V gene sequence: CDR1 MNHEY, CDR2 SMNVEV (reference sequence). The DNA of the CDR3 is TGTGCCAGCAGTTTAGGGGCAGAGTATGGCTACACCTTC. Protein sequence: CASSLGAEYGYTF.

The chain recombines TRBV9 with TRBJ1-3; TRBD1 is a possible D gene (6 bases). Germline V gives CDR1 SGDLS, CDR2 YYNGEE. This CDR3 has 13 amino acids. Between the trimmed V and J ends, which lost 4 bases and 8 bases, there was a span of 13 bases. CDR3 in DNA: TGTGCCAGCAGCTCGGGACCAGGGGACACCATATATTTT. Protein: CASSSGPGDTIYF. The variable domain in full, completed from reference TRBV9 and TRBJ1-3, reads DSGVTQTPKHLITATGQRVTLRCSPRSGDLSVYWYQQSLDQGLQFLIQYYNGEERAKGNILERFSAQQFPDLHSELNLSSLELGDSALYFCASSSGPGDTIYFGEGSWLTVV.

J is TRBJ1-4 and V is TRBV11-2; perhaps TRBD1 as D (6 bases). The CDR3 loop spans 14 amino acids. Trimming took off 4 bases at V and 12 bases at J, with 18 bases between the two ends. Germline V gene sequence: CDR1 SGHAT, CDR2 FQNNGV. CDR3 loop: CASSSQRWTAELFF. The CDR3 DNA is TGTGCCAGCAGCTCGCAGAGGTGGACAGCCGAACTGTTTTTT.

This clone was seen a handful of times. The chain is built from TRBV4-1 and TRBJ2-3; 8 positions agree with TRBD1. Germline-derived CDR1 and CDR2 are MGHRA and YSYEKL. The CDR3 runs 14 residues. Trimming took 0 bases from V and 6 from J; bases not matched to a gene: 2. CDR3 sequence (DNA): TGCGCCAGCAGCCAAGAACAGGGGGTGGATACGCAGTATTTT. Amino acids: CASSQEQGVDTQYF.

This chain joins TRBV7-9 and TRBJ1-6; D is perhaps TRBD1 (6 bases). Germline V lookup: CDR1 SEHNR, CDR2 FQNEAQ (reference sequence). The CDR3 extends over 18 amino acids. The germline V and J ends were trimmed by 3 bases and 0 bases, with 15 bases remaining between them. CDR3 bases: TGTGCCAGCAGCTTGGCCTCGGACAGCCGCTCCTATAATTCACCCCTCCACTTT. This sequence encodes CASSLASDSRSYNSPLHF.

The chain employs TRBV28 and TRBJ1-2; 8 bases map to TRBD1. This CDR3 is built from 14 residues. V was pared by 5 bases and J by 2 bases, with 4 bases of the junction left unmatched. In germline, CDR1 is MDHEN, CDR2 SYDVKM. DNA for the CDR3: TGTGCCAGCAGTCTACAGGGGGTCAACTATGGCTACACCTTC. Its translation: CASSLQGVNYGYTF.

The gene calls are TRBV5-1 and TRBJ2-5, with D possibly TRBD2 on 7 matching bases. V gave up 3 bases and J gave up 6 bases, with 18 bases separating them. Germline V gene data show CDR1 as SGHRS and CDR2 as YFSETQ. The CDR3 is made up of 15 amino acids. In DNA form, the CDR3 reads TGCGCCAGCAGCTGGGAGGGGGACTCCCTGAAGACCCAGTACTTC. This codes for CASSWEGDSLKTQYF.

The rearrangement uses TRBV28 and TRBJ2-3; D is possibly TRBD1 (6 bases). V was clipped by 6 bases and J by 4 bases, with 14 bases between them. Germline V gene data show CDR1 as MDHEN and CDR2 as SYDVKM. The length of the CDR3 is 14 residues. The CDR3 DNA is TGTGCCAGCAGCTACAGGGTTGATCCAGATACGCAGTATTTT. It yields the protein CASSYRVDPDTQYF.

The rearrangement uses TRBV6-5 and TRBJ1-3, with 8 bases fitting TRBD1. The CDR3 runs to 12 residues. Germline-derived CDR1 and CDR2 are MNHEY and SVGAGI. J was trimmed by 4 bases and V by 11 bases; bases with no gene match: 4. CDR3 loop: CAVQGEGNTIYF. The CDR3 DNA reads TGTGCCGTACAGGGGGAAGGAAACACCATATATTTT.

CDR3 DNA sequence: TGTGCCAGCAGTCCCTACGGCGGGAGTGGTGCAGATACGCAGTATTTT. Translating gives CASSPYGGSGADTQYF. This sequence joins TRBV27 and TRBJ2-3; 7 nucleotides line up with TRBD2. The germline CDR1 and CDR2 sequences are MNHEY and SMNVEV (reference sequence). The ends lost 5 bases at V and 4 bases at J; junction bases unmatched: 12. The length of the CDR3 is 16 residues.

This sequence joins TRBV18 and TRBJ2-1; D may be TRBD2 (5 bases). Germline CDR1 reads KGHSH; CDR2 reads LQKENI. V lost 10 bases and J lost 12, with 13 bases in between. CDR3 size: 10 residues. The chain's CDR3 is CATLKGAQFF. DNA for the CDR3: TGTGCCACGCTGAAGGGAGCGCAGTTCTTC.